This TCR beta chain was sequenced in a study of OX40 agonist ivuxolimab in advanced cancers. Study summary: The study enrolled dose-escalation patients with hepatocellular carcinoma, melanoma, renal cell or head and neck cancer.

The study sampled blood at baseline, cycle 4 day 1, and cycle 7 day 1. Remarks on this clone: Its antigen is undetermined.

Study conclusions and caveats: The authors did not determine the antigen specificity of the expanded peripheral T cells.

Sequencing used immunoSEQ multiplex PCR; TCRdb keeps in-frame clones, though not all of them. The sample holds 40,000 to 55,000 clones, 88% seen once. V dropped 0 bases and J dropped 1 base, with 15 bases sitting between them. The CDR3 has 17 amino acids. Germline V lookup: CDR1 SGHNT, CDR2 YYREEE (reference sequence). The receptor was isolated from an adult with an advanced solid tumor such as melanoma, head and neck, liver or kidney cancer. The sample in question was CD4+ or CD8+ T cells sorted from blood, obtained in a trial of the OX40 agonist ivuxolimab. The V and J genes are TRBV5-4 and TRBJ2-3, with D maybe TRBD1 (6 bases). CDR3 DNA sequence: TGTGCCAGCAGCTTGGCCGGTCGACCAGGGGGCACAGATACGCAGTATTTT. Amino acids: CASSLAGRPGGTDTQYF. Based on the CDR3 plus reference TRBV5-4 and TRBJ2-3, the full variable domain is ETGVTQSPTHLIKTRGQQVTLRCSSQSGHNTVSWYQQALGQGPQFIFQYYREEENGRGNFPPRFSGLQFPNYSSELNVNALELDDSALYLCASSLAGRPGGTDTQYFGPGTRLTVL.